This TCR beta chain was identified in a study of cytomegalovirus exposure and HLA in healthy donors (dated by TCRdb to 2016 to 2017). Study-wide context: In an earlier analysis of roughly 500 of the donors, approximately 300 Gb of sequence data and just under 120 million unique TCR beta sequences from about 179 million T cells were reported. An early release covering roughly 580 HLA-typed donors comprised roughly 300 gigabases of sequencing data and roughly 86 million unique TCR sequences. Of the approximately 400 genotyped donors, 65% to 90% fell in the genetic ancestry cluster associated with self-reported Caucasian donors. The aim of the study was to test whether cataloging public T cell receptors could identify signatures of past pathogen exposure. The T cell repertoires of under 700 subjects were profiled by immunosequencing and related to cytomegalovirus serostatus. Besides the first cohort of some 670 subjects, a separate validation cohort made up of over 100 different subjects was used. The study combined high-throughput TCR immunosequencing, statistical association of individual TCRs with disease status, and machine learning to predict cytomegalovirus infection status. To study patterns of TCR occurrence, a later analysis re-analyzed previously published TCR beta repertoires from more than 550 donors and added high-resolution HLA genotyping. Rather than using new phenotypic data, the later analysis identified candidate immune exposures from TCR beta sequences and from how often those sequences occurred across donors. An earlier analysis of around 580 of the donors used high-throughput TCR beta sequencing to judge whether each TCR beta V gene segment behaved as functional or pseudogenic. Donor age, sex, ethnicity and CMV serostatus were compiled alongside the repertoire data. Genome-wide SNP genotypes for about 60% of the roughly 670 donors were used in a later genetic analysis, which treated that subset as a discovery cohort. Every repertoire in the discovery cohort had been generated on one and the same sequencing platform. Both class I and class II loci were covered by HLA typing, at four-digit resolution. Typing coverage varied by locus: 629-630 donors for A, B, C, DRB1 and DQB1; approximately 500 for DQA1; about 590 for DPA1; 400 to 480 for DPB1. About five DR-DQ haplotypes were handled as single units for association and clustering, since linkage in the cohort was strong. Among several hundred genotyped donors of the cohort, an average of about 220,000 unique TCR beta nucleotide sequences was sequenced per donor, of which about 18% were non-productive. Broader findings and caveats from the paper: A later genetic analysis associated a missense DCLRE1C variant with V-gene and J-gene trimming of TCR beta chains, and an independent cohort replicated the association. Roughly uniform sequencing depth across donors was assumed in presence/absence analyses, although this assumption may not hold. Across donors, most TCR sequences were observed very rarely, whereas some public TCRs were present in many individuals. Because counts were too low, seventeen rarely observed V segments, including chromosome 9 orphons, were left out of the earlier analysis of over 550 of the donors. An earlier analysis of approximately 500 of the donors showed that most TCR beta V segments appeared in productive rearrangements either about 87% or about 30% of the time, which broadly matched IMGT annotations. According to a later analysis, most CMV-associated TCR beta chains appeared to be HLA-restricted, and the HLA associations seemed to be driven largely by CMV exposure. The classifier was reported to diagnose cytomegalovirus status with high specificity and sensitivity in both the original cohort and the validation cohort. In the study, around 150 TCR beta chains were listed as associated with cytomegalovirus. According to a later analysis, parvovirus B19, influenza, CMV and Epstein-Barr virus appeared linked to several top co-occurrence clusters. Because the 87-base-pair reads could not distinguish some IMGT-functional V segments, including TRBV6-2 and TRBV6-3, those segments were excluded. Only TCR beta chains were sequenced in this cohort, and the absence of alpha or paired-chain data limited detectable features. For the cohort, immune exposure information was limited to CMV serostatus. A further reported finding was that TCR beta sequences accurately predicted the HLA-A and HLA-B alleles for most subjects in the first cohort. Because HLA typing was unavailable for some donors at each locus, only the typed subset was used in association tests. A later genetic analysis reported fewer N-insertions in productive TCRs among donors in an Asian-associated ancestry cluster than the approximately 700-donor mean. When HLA alleles, especially DR and DQ, strongly co-occurred, attributing TCR associations to individual alleles was difficult. In a later analysis, some 17,000 TCR beta sequences were associated with specific HLA alleles at a false discovery rate of 0.05. In vitro tests confirmed that a few of the cytomegalovirus-associated TCR beta chains recognize cytomegalovirus antigens. The sequencing pipeline was judged likely to have produced a cluster of highly shared sequence variants as a technical artifact. Linkage disequilibrium might explain the correlated functional status among segregating V segments, but an unknown experimental factor could not be ruled out. The authors suggested that the approach could potentially be extended to other disease states and immunological phenotypes. In a later analysis, HLA-associated TCR beta chains showed more clonal expansion and lower generation probabilities than non-associated chains that were equally common. In a later analysis, TCR association rates were found to vary across HLA loci, with the most associated TCRs seen for DRB1 alleles and the fewest for HLA-C alleles.

As concerns this clone: The target of this receptor is not known. No per-base quality is available; no much larger clone lies one base away.

The library was made by the immunoSEQ multiplex PCR assay. The multiplex PCR relied on a mix of 60 forward primers for TCR Vbeta segments and 13 reverse primers for TCR Jbeta segments. A multiplex PCR assay on genomic DNA amplified the CDR3 region of rearranged TCR beta genes. The amplified TCR beta libraries were sequenced on the Illumina HiSeq System as 87-base-pair reads. In the authors' own workflow: A later analysis tallied around 87 million unique TCR beta chains across the 640 or so repertoires, and roughly 11 million of those chains were shared by two or more donors. Raw reads were error-corrected and collapsed into unique sequences with a nearest-neighbor algorithm that merged closely related sequences to remove PCR and sequencing errors. V, D and J gene segments were assigned by aligning CDR3 sequences to IMGT reference sequences. For a sequence to be retained, at least a six-nucleotide match to both a V gene segment and a J gene segment was required. Rearrangements were classified as productive when the CDR3 lacked stop codons and remained in frame with V and J, and all other rearrangements were classified as non-productive. CDR3 was defined according to IMGT convention as the region running from the second conserved V-encoded cysteine to the conserved J-encoded phenylalanine. In an earlier analysis of 500 to 650 of the donors, sequences lacking an unambiguous match to a single V gene segment were excluded. An earlier analysis of just under 600 of the donors called V segments functional above 56.7% productive rearrangements and segregating when the between-donor standard deviation exceeded 5%. To diagnose cytomegalovirus status from the catalog of TCR beta chain sequences, a statistical classification framework was built. In a later analysis, TCR nucleotide sequences were compared against IMGT/GENE-DB human TR gene sequences so that V and J genes could be assigned. In a later analysis, CDR3 sequences and most-parsimonious VDJ recombination scenarios were assigned using the TCRdist pipeline. In a later analysis, every TCR beta chain was defined by the combination of its CDR3 amino acid sequence and its V-gene family, and reads without a unique V-gene family were dropped. A later analysis removed several hundred highly shared, low-generation-probability nucleotide sequences to deal with suspected cross-contamination and a sequencing artifact. In a later analysis, a clonal expansion index was calculated for each public chain from normalized within-repertoire ranks of inferred template counts. In a later analysis, generation probabilities were computed using a VDJ recombination model fitted to out-of-frame rearrangements, and the results were checked against IGoR. In a later analysis, hypergeometric tests were used to score TCR-TCR, TCR-HLA and TCR-CMV co-occurrence, with a repertoire-size bias correction applied to TCR pairs. A later analysis estimated false discovery rates by permuting HLA or CMV assignments 20 times. In a later analysis, co-occurring TCRs were grouped using DBSCAN, and TCRdist sequence similarity was added for clustering within HLA-allele-positive subsets. Repertoires with fewer than 30,000 or more than 120,000 public chains were left out of co-occurrence clustering, as were about 5 repertoires with anomalous nucleotide sharing. What TCRdb holds here is the immuneACCESS table cut down to in-frame rearrangements. Part of the clones is not present; checked against another copy, under half of the missing clones reflect an unresolved V gene, and the others are unexplained. Clonal size and the V and J genes are those of that table, whereas D and trimming came from the DNA. Counted in this sample were 150,000 or so clones; about 85% of them appeared once. The ten biggest clones cover 1.3% of the sample.

The cohort consisted of more than 650 healthy bone marrow donors. Cohort members were all nominally healthy when sampled, although unrecorded immune exposures were likely present. The donor was CMV seropositive and belonged to the group of about 290 seropositive cohort members. Each donor provided a peripheral blood sample, and peripheral blood mononuclear cells were used for TCR beta sequencing. The Qiagen DNeasy Blood Extraction Kit was used to extract genomic DNA from the blood cell samples. CDR1 and CDR2, per the germline V gene, are MDHEN and SYDVKM. V lost 5 bases and J lost 7 bases, and the count of bases not matched to a germline gene is 10. CDR3 length: 15 amino acids, cysteine to phenylalanine. Of all the DNA, just the CDR3 is kept, 45 bases in frame from base 1.

The sample consisted of PBMCs. The sequence links TRBV28 to TRBJ1-5; TRBD1 matches 8 bases in the middle. The source of this sequence is a man aged 45-60 years in good health and CMV-seropositive. The bases are TGTGCCAGCAGTGGACGGGGCAGGGGGCGACAGCCCCAGCATTTT. This yields the protein CASSGRGRGRQPQHF.